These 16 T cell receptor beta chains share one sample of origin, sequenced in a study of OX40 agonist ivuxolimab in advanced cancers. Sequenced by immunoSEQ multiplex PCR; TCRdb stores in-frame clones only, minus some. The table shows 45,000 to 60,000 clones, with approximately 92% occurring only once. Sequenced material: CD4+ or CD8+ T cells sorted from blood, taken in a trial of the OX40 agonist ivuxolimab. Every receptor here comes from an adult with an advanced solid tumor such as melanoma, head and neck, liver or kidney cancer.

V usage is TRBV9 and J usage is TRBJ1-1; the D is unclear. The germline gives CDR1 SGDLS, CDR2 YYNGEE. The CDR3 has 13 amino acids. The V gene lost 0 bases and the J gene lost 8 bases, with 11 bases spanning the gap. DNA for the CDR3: TGTGCCAGCAGCGTAGATTCCCGCGCCGAAGCTTTCTTT. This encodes CASSVDSRAEAFF.

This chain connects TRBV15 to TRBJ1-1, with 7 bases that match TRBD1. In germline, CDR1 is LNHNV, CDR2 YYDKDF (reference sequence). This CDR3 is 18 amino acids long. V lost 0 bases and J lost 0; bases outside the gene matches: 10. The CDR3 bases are TGTGCCACCAGCAGAGATCATATGAGGGGGCGGTTGAACACTGAAGCTTTCTTT. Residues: CATSRDHMRGRLNTEAFF.

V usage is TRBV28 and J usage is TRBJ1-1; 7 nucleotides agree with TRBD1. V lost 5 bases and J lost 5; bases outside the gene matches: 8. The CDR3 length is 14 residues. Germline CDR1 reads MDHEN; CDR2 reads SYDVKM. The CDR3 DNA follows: TGTGCCAGCAGTCCGGGACAGCATCGAACTGAAGCTTTCTTT. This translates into CASSPGQHRTEAFF.

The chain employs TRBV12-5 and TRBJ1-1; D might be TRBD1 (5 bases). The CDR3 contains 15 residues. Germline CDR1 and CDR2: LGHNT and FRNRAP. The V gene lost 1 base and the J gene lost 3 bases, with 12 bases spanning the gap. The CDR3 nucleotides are TGTGCTAGTGGTTTGGGAGAGGGGTGGCACACTGAAGCTTTCTTT. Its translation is CASGLGEGWHTEAFF.

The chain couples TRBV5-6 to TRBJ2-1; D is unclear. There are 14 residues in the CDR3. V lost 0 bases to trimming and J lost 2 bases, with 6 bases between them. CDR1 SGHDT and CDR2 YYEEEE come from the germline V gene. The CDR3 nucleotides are TGTGCCAGCAGCTTGGGGGCAGCCTACAATGAGCAGTTCTTC. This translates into CASSLGAAYNEQFF.

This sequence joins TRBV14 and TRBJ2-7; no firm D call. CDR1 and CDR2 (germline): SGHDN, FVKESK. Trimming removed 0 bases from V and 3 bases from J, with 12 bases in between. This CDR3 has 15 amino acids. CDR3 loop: CASSQELGPNYEQYF. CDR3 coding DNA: TGTGCCAGCAGCCAAGAGCTAGGGCCTAACTACGAGCAGTACTTC.

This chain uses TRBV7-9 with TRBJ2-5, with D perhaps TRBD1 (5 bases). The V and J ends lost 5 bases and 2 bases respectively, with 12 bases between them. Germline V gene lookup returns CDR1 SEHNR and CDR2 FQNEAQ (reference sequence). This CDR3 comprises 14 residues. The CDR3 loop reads CASSQLTDQETQYF. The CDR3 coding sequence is TGTGCCAGCAGCCAATTGACAGATCAAGAGACCCAGTACTTC.

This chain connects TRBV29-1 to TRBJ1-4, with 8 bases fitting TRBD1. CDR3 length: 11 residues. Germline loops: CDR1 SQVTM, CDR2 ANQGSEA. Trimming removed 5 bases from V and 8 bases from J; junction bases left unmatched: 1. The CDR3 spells CSVWTGEKLFF. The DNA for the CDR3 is TGCAGCGTTTGGACAGGGGAAAAACTGTTTTTT.

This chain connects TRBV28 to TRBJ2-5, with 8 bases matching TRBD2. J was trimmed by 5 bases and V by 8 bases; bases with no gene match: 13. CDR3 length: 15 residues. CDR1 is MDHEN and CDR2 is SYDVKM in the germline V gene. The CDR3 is CASHGRAGAWETQYF. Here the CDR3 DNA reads TGTGCCAGCCACGGCCGAGCGGGAGCGTGGGAGACCCAGTACTTC. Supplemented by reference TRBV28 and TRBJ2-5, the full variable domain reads DVKVTQSSRYLVKRTGEKVFLECVQDMDHENMFWYRQDPGLGLRLIYFSYDVKMKEKGDIPEGYSVSREKKERFSLILESASTNQTSMYLCASHGRAGAWETQYFGPGTRLLVL.

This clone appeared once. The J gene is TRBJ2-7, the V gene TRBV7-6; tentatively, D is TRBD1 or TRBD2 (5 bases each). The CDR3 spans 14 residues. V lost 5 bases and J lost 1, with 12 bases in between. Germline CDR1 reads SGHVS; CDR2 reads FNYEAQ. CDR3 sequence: CASSRGPQSYEQYF. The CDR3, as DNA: TGTGCCAGCAGCCGGGGACCTCAGTCCTACGAGCAGTACTTC. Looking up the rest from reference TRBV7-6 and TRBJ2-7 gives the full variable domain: GAGVSQSPRYKVTKRGQDVALRCDPISGHVSLYWYRQALGQGPEFLTYFNYEAQQDKSGLPNDRFSAERPEGSISTLTIQRTEQRDSAMYRCASSRGPQSYEQYFGPGTRLTVT.

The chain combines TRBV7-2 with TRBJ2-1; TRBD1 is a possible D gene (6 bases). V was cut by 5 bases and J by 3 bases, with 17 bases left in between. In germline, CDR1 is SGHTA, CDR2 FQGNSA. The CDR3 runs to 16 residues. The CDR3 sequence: CASSNRQAPYYNEQFF. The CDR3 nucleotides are TGTGCCAGCAGCAATAGACAGGCCCCCTACTACAATGAGCAGTTCTTC.

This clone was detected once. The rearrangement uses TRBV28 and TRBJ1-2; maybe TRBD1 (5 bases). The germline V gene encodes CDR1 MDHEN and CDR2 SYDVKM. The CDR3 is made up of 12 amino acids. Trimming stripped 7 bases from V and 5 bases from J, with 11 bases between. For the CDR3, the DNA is TGTGCCAGCACCCCGGAGGGGTATGGCTACACCTTC. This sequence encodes CASTPEGYGYTF.

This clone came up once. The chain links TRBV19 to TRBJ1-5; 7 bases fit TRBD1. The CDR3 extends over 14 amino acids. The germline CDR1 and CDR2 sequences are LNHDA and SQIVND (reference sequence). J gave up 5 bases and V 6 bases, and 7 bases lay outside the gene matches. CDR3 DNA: TGTGCCAGTAGATCCGACAGGGTTGATCAGCCCCAGCATTTT. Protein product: CASRSDRVDQPQHF.

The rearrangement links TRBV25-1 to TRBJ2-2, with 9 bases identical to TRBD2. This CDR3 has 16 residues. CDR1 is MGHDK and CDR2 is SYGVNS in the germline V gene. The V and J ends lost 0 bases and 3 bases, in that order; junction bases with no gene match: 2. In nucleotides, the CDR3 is TGTGCCAGCAGTGAATATGTAGCGGGAGACACCGGGGAGCTGTTTTTT. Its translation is CASSEYVAGDTGELFF.

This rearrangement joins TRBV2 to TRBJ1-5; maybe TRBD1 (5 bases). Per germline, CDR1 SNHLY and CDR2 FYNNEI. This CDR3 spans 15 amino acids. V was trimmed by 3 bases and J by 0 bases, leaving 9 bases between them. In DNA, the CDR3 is TGTGCCAGCAGTGAGATTGACAGTAGCAATCAGCCCCAGCATTTT. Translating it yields CASSEIDSSNQPQHF. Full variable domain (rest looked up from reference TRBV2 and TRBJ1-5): EPEVTQTPSHQVTQMGQEVILRCVPISNHLYFYWYRQILGQKVEFLVSFYNNEISEKSEIFDDQFSVERPDGSNFTLKIRSTKLEDSAMYFCASSEIDSSNQPQHFGDGTRLSIL.

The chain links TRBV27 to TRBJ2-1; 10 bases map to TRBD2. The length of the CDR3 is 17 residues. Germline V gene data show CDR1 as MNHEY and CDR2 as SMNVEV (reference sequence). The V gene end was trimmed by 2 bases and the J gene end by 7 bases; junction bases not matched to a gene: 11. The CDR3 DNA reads TGTGCCAGCAGTTTAATTCTTCCTAGCGGGAGTGGTAATGAGCAGTTCTTC. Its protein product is CASSLILPSGSGNEQFF.